Below are 7 T cell receptor beta chains sequenced from a single sample in a study of long-term antiretroviral therapy in people with HIV. Version v3.0 of the immunoSEQ assay ran at survey level. Data came from immunoSEQ multiplex PCR; TCRdb stores just in-frame clones and leaves some out. This table has roughly 30,000 clones, 90% to 95% appearing once. The sequenced sample was unsorted PBMCs, obtained 6 to 6.5 years after starting antiretroviral therapy. The receptors derive from a young man with HIV.

The V and J genes are TRBV6-5 and TRBJ2-4; unclear D gene. Trimming removed 5 bases from V and 7 bases from J, with 12 bases in between. In germline, CDR1 is MNHEY, CDR2 SVGAGI. The length of the CDR3 is 13 residues. The CDR3 loop is CASSEAEVNIQYF. The CDR3 coding sequence is TGTGCCAGCAGTGAAGCCGAGGTGAACATTCAGTACTTC.

The chain links TRBV5-1 to TRBJ1-1; possible D gene TRBD1, 5 bases. Between the trimmed V and J ends, which lost 0 bases and 4 bases, there was a span of 13 bases. Germline V gene data show CDR1 as SGHRS and CDR2 as YFSETQ. This CDR3 region has 15 residues. As DNA, the CDR3 is TGCGCCAGCAGCTTGGCCGGGGCGGGGGGCACTGAAGCTTTCTTT. This encodes CASSLAGAGGTEAFF. The variable domain in full, completed from reference TRBV5-1 and TRBJ1-1, reads KAGVTQTPRYLIKTRGQQVTLSCSPISGHRSVSWYQQTPGQGLQFLFEYFSETQRNKGNFPGRFSGRQFSNSRSEMNVSTLELGDSALYLCASSLAGAGGTEAFFGQGTRLTVV.

This chain links TRBV4-1 with TRBJ2-3; 10 positions match TRBD1. The ends lost 8 bases at V and 3 bases at J; junction bases unmatched: 8. Germline CDR1 is MGHRA and CDR2 is YSYEKL. The length of the CDR3 is 15 residues. The CDR3 spells CASAGGGQGTDTQYF. The CDR3 DNA sequence: TGCGCCAGCGCAGGGGGGGGACAGGGGACAGATACGCAGTATTTT.

This chain links TRBV5-1 with TRBJ2-2; 7 bases map to TRBD1. The CDR3 is 15 residues long. V shed 0 bases, J shed 3 bases, and the junction held 2 bases outside the gene matches. Germline CDR1 and CDR2: SGHRS and YFSETQ. CDR3: CASSLGTGDTGELFF. The CDR3 coding sequence is TGCGCCAGCAGCTTGGGAACAGGGGACACCGGGGAGCTGTTTTTT.

The rearrangement links TRBV7-6 to TRBJ1-4; a possible D gene is TRBD1 (5 bases). CDR1 is SGHVS and CDR2 is FNYEAQ in the germline V gene. This CDR3 is 15 amino acids long. V was trimmed by 5 bases and J by 2 bases, leaving 12 bases between them. The chain's CDR3 is CASSRTDKTNEKLFF. Here the CDR3 DNA reads TGTGCCAGCAGCCGGACGGACAAGACTAATGAAAAACTGTTTTTT.

This sequence joins TRBV7-9 and TRBJ2-7, with 7 positions matching TRBD1. This CDR3 is 15 amino acids long. The ends lost 2 bases at V and 6 bases at J; junction bases unmatched: 10. The germline gives CDR1 SEHNR, CDR2 FQNEAQ (reference sequence). The CDR3 region has the DNA TGTGCCAGCAGCTTACCCCAGACAGGGTTCGGCGAGCAGTACTTC. This encodes CASSLPQTGFGEQYF.

A note on this clone: At one end, the junction sequence differs from germline, possibly due to a read error. The chain is built from TRBV7-7 and TRBJ2-7; 11 nucleotides agree with TRBD1. The CDR3 length is 14 residues. Germline V gene sequence: CDR1 SSHAT, CDR2 FNYEAQ (reference sequence). DNA for the CDR3: TGTGCTAGCAGCAGAGGGACAGGGGGTCTCGAGCAGTACTTC. Translating gives CASSRGTGGLEQYF.